This T cell receptor (beta chain) is drawn from a study of CD8 T cells in ankylosing spondylitis. Whole-study findings and limits: For ankylosing spondylitis blood, a TCR beta motif of 8 or 9 highly homologous variants appeared characteristic.

Remarks on this clonotype: Its specificity is unknown.

TCRdb processed the 5' RACE reads anew with MiXCR; each CDR3 protein has one entry. The sample lists hundreds of thousands of distinct CDR3 sequences, about 18% seen once, with about 44% in the top ten. Trimming cost V 10 bases and J 5 bases, with 17 bases left between them. CDR1 MNHEY and CDR2 SVGEGT come from the germline V gene. The CDR3 has 14 residues. The TCR comes from a male donor with ankylosing spondylitis. Sequencing used blood, either unsorted or a sorted T cell fraction (not recorded which). The chain recombines TRBV6-2 or TRBV6-3 with TRBJ2-2, with D hard to call. DNA of the CDR3: TGTGCCACCGCTTCAACAGACCTTACCGGGGAGCTGTTTTTT. As protein: CATASTDLTGELFF.